This T cell receptor (beta chain) emerged from a study of cytomegalovirus exposure and HLA in healthy donors (dated by TCRdb to 2016 to 2017). Background on the whole study: According to a later analysis, the approximately 120 validation repertoires were produced on the same platform as the 666 repertoires of the first cohort. A separate validation cohort of 100 to 150 different subjects was used in addition to the roughly 670-subject first cohort. The study combined high-throughput TCR immunosequencing, statistical association of individual TCRs with disease status, and machine learning to predict cytomegalovirus infection status. The study was designed to test whether signatures of past pathogen exposure could be identified by cataloging public T cell receptors.

As concerns this clone: Its antigen target is currently unknown. No per-base quality is available; no much larger clone lies one base away.

The paper as a whole reports these results and caveats: Subsequent analysis determined that TCRs grouped into clusters in the first cohort also showed a tendency toward co-occurrence across the 130 or so validation repertoires, and about 93% of cluster scores exceeded 0. Three of the identified cytomegalovirus-associated TCR beta chains were confirmed in vitro to be specific for cytomegalovirus antigens. Most TCR sequences were seen in very few donors, while some public TCRs were found in many individuals. The validation cohort had no HLA typing available for a later analysis, so co-occurrence within that cohort was assessed over all 130 or so repertoires. In both the original and validation cohorts, the classifier was reported to diagnose cytomegalovirus status with high specificity and sensitivity. It was suggested by the authors that the approach could potentially be generalized to other disease states and immunological phenotypes. The study gave a list of some 150 TCR beta chains associated with cytomegalovirus.

According to the germline V gene, CDR1 reads SGHRS and CDR2 reads YFSETQ. Taken from cysteine to phenylalanine, the CDR3 has 15 residues. The only DNA kept is the CDR3, 45 bases in frame from the first base. V is cut by 0 bases and J by 2 bases, and the space between the germline ends is 11 bases. The library was built by means of the immunoSEQ multiplex PCR assay. Under the source paper's analysis protocol: A statistical classification framework was built for diagnosing cytomegalovirus status from the catalog of TCR beta chain sequences. Imported from immuneACCESS, the table was reduced by TCRdb to in-frame sequences with V and J called. These copies leave out some clones; in studies compared against another copy, an unresolved V gene accounts for under half, and the cause of the remainder is not known. From that table come the V and J calls and clone size; the DNA was used to work out D and trimming. In this sample the table shows roughly 280,000 clones, roughly 85% of which occur a single time. The top ten clones comprise roughly 1% of the sample.

Donors formed part of the validation cohort, which comprised 120 subjects and was distinct from the first cohort of fewer than 750 subjects. This clonotype originated in a woman between 18 and 30 years old in good health and CMV-seronegative. The sequenced sample was PBMCs. In this chain, TRBV5-1 is recombined with TRBJ2-5; possibly the D gene is TRBD1, per 5 matching bases. This receptor carries the CDR3 CASSLVLDTQETQYF. DNA sequence: TGCGCCAGCAGCTTGGTTCTGGACACACAAGAGACCCAGTACTTC.